These 6 T cell receptor beta chains were all obtained from the same sample, sequenced in a study of Ad26.COV2.S vaccination and SARS-CoV-2 variants. As for treatment: around 19 received Ad26.COV2.S at low or high dose, single or two shots; roughly five received placebo; per-sample allocation not given. Sampling was performed 63 days after the first vaccine or placebo injection. Sequencing was performed with immunoSEQ multiplex PCR; in TCRdb, only in-frame clones are kept and a portion is missing. The table includes approximately 410,000 clones, roughly 88% detected once. The sample was peripheral blood, taken in a trial of Ad26.COV2.S vaccine versus placebo. Source of these receptors: a person aged 18-65 years who received the Ad26.COV2.S COVID-19 vaccine or a placebo.

V and J are TRBV5-1 and TRBJ2-5; 10 nucleotides match TRBD1. The germline gives CDR1 SGHRS, CDR2 YFSETQ. V dropped 1 base and J dropped 1; count of bases not matched to a gene: 4. The CDR3 is made up of 16 amino acids. CDR3 DNA sequence: TGCGCCAGCAGCTTGTGGACAGGGGGGGCCCAAGAGACCCAGTACTTC. As protein: CASSLWTGGAQETQYF.

This chain links TRBV6-5 with TRBJ2-3; TRBD2 matches 7 bases. With 2 bases clipped from V and 2 bases from J, the junction kept 4 bases outside the gene matches. The CDR3 loop spans 15 amino acids. The V gene's germline CDR1 is MNHEY and CDR2 SVGAGI. CDR3 bases: TGTGCCAGCAGTTACGGTCTAGCGGACACAGATACGCAGTATTTT. This encodes CASSYGLADTDTQYF.

CDR3 sequence: CASRPDSNEKLFF. The CDR3 DNA is TGCGCCAGCAGACCCGACAGTAATGAAAAACTGTTTTTT. This chain connects TRBV5-1 to TRBJ1-4, with D possibly being TRBD1 (5 bases). Germline lookup yields CDR1 SGHRS and CDR2 YFSETQ. V dropped 5 bases and J dropped 4 bases, with 9 bases sitting between them. The CDR3 runs 13 residues. Full variable domain (remainder filled in from reference TRBV5-1 and TRBJ1-4): KAGVTQTPRYLIKTRGQQVTLSCSPISGHRSVSWYQQTPGQGLQFLFEYFSETQRNKGNFPGRFSGRQFSNSRSEMNVSTLELGDSALYLCASRPDSNEKLFFGSGTQLSVL.

The chain combines TRBV19 with TRBJ1-5, with D unclear. This CDR3 has 15 amino acids. From germline, CDR1 is LNHDA and CDR2 SQIVND (reference sequence). V lost 2 bases and J lost 2, with 10 bases in between. The CDR3 DNA sequence: TGTGCCAGTAGTATAAGCCCGGTAGGCAATCAGCCCCAGCATTTT. Residues: CASSISPVGNQPQHF. Full variable domain (outside the CDR3, taken from reference TRBV19 and TRBJ1-5): DGGITQSPKYLFRKEGQNVTLSCEQNLNHDAMYWYRQDPGQGLRLIYYSQIVNDFQKGDIAEGYSVSREKKESFPLTVTSAQKNPTAFYLCASSISPVGNQPQHFGDGTRLSIL.

The chain links TRBV5-1 to TRBJ1-6; no firm D call. Germline loops: CDR1 SGHRS, CDR2 YFSETQ. Trimming shortened V by 4 bases and J by 9 bases, and 8 bases separated the two germline ends. CDR3 size: 12 residues. The CDR3, as DNA: TGCGCCAGCAGCCCCCGTGGTTCACCCCTCCACTTT. Protein product: CASSPRGSPLHF.

This clone was observed once. The gene calls are TRBV19 and TRBJ2-6, with 9 positions matching TRBD1. The V gene end was trimmed by 5 bases and the J gene end by 4 bases; junction bases not matched to a gene: 3. Germline assignment: CDR1 LNHDA and CDR2 SQIVND (reference sequence). The CDR3 runs 15 residues. This CDR3 is CASSRQGDGANVLTF. Written as DNA, the CDR3 is TGTGCCAGTAGTCGACAGGGGGACGGGGCCAACGTCCTGACTTTC. The variable domain in full, completed from reference TRBV19 and TRBJ2-6, reads DGGITQSPKYLFRKEGQNVTLSCEQNLNHDAMYWYRQDPGQGLRLIYYSQIVNDFQKGDIAEGYSVSREKKESFPLTVTSAQKNPTAFYLCASSRQGDGANVLTFGAGSRLTVL.